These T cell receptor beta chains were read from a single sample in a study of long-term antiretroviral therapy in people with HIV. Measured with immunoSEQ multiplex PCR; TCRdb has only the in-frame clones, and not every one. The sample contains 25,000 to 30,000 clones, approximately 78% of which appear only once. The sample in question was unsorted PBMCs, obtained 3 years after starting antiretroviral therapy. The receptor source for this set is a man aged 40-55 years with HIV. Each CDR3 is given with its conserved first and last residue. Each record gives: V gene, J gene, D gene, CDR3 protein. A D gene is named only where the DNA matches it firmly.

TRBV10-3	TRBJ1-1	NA	CAISDMGSEAFF
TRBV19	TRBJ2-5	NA	CAAGGQETQYF
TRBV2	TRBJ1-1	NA	CASISNARGLNTEAFF
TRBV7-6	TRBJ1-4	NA	CASSLEGPELFF
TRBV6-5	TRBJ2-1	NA	CASSPGTTYNEQFF
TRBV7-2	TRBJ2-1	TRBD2	CASSLVWGLAGGSNEQFF
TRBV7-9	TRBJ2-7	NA	CASSDTGSSYEQYF
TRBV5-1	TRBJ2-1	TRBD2	CASADSVAGGMDEQFF
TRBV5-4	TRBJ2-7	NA	CASSPAGTQNYEQYF
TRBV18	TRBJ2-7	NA	CASSPELGVYEQYF
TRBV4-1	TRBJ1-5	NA	CASSPTGSNQPQHF
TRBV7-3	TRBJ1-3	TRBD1	CASSFGTGKGNTIYF
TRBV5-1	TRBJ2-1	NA	CASTRTNQYNEQFF
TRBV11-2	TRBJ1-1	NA	CASSKGGNTEAFF
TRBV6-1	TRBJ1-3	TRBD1	CASRPTGTSGNTIYF
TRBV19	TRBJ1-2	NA	CASSMTGGGYTF
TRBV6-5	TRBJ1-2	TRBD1	CASRSGTAYGYTF
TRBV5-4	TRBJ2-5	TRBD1	CASSETGPQETQYF
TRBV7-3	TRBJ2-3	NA	CASSPVGDTQYF
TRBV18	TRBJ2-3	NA	CASSPLAAGTDTQYF
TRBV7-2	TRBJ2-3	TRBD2	CASSRTSGKPGWDTQYF
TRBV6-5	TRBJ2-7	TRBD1	CASRSDRGLYEQYF
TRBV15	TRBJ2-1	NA	CATSAGYNEQFF
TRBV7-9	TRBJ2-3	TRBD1	CATPLEQGVRDTQYF
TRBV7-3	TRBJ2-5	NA	CASSLYPGLGQDAQYF
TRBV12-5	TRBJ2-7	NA	CASGFWGTYEQYF
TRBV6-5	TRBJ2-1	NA	CASSYTGDSSYNEQFF
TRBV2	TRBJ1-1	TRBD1	CASSAARDSTLNTEAFF
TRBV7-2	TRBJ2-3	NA	CASSLVWRRRGDTQYF